This T cell receptor (beta chain) was documented in a study of CD4 and CD8 cells across lung adenocarcinoma regions. Each CDR3 protein is one row after TCRdb ran MiXCR on the PCR reads. The table lists 20,000 to 25,000 distinct CDR3 sequences, approximately 54% of them singletons, with 25% to 30% in the top ten. Germline values: CDR1 MNHNS, CDR2 SASEGT. The CDR3 covers 13 residues. Trimming pared 10 bases from V and 13 bases from J, leaving 23 bases between. Samples came from patients with localized non-small cell lung adenocarcinoma. V and J are TRBV6-1 and TRBJ2-1, with D perhaps given as TRBD1 or TRBD2 (7 bases each). The clonotype comes from a female donor with lung adenocarcinoma. The CD4 and CD8 labels of this study may be unreliable. The source material was CD8+ T cells from the center of a lung tumor. The CDR3 bases are TGTGCCACTACAGCAGGGGGGGGAGAGACCCAGTTCTTC. It is translated as CATTAGGGETQFF.